This T cell receptor beta chain stems from a study of regulatory T cells in long-lasting Graves disease. Germline V gene lookup returns CDR1 MNHEY and CDR2 SMNVEV (reference sequence). Trimming stripped 6 bases from V and 0 bases from J, with 8 bases between. The CDR3 sequence is 13 residues long. This clonotype was seen at least ten times. According to the study, TCR beta libraries were built with iRepertoire HTBI primers and CDR3-region Arm-PCR. TCRdb processed the multiplex PCR reads anew with MiXCR; each CDR3 protein has one entry. The repertoire holds around 250,000 distinct CDR3 sequences, with about 18% as singletons. As for time point: newly diagnosed GD, antithyroid drugs for less than 3 months. Extracted RNA from PBMCs served as the source of the TCR library. This same sample was also part of a study on T cells in Graves' hyperthyroidism and ophthalmopathy.

The rearrangement joins TRBV27 to TRBJ1-2; D uncertain. This receptor was identified in a woman younger than 45 with Graves disease. The sample here was peripheral blood mononuclear cells (PBMCs), taken at new diagnosis, from a patient treated with antithyroid drugs. CDR3 sequence: CASRPSSNYGYTF. The CDR3, as DNA: TGTGCCAGCAGGCCAAGTTCTAACTATGGCTACACCTTC.